These 23 T cell receptor beta chains originate from one sample sequenced in a study of blood T cells in healthy people across ages. The authors ran a second PCR of roughly 6 to 11 cycles using a sample-barcoded 5' primer and a J-beta primer mix. TCRdb processed the 5' RACE reads anew with MiXCR; each CDR3 protein has one entry. The sample carries approximately 1,000,000 distinct CDR3 sequences, under 45% recorded once. The sample comprised blood. The receptors stem from a woman aged 55-70 years in good health.

The J gene is TRBJ2-7, the V gene TRBV7-2, with D perhaps TRBD1 (5 bases). Germline V gene data show CDR1 as SGHTA and CDR2 as FQGNSA. The V gene lost 5 bases and the J gene lost 2 bases, with 10 bases spanning the gap. The CDR3 has 13 amino acids. CDR3 in DNA: TGTGCCAGCAGCCCAGGGCCCGCCTACGAGCAGTACTTC. Translation gives CASSPGPAYEQYF.

This clonotype was counted a single time. This rearrangement joins TRBV10-3 to TRBJ1-1; a weak D match, TRBD1 (6 bases). Germline assignment: CDR1 ENHRY and CDR2 SYGVKD. There are 14 residues in the CDR3. Trimming stripped 3 bases from V and 7 bases from J, with 15 bases between. The CDR3 DNA reads as TGTGCCATCAGTGATACAGGGTGGAGGGATGAAGCTTTCTTT. Encoded protein: CAISDTGWRDEAFF.

A remark on this clonotype: One base away lies a much larger clone, so this may be a sequencing read error. The chain combines TRBV3-1 with TRBJ2-7, with a tentative D call TRBD1 (6 bases). With 3 bases removed from V and 2 bases from J, the gap between germline ends came to 17 bases. Germline V gene data show CDR1 as LGHDT and CDR2 as YNNKEL (reference sequence). CDR3 length: 16 amino acids. CDR3 loop: CASSHSMGDNPYEQYF. CDR3 bases: TGTGCCAGCAGCCACTCGATGGGGGACAACCCCTACGAGCAGTACTTC.

The chain has TRBV29-1 and TRBJ2-3; D possibly corresponds to TRBD2 (6 bases). V dropped 4 bases and J dropped 5 bases, with 19 bases sitting between them. Germline V CDR1 and CDR2: SQVTM, ANQGSEA. The CDR3 is 15 amino acids. CDR3: CSVGGLGLAIDTQYF. The CDR3, as DNA: TGCAGCGTTGGGGGATTGGGGCTAGCGATAGATACGCAGTATTTT.

The chain recombines TRBV12-3 or TRBV12-4 with TRBJ2-3; D tentatively fits TRBD1 or TRBD2 (5 bases each). The germline V and J ends were trimmed by 9 bases and 4 bases, with 20 bases remaining between them. CDR3 size: 15 residues. The DNA for the CDR3 is TGTGCCAGTACCCTGGGGACCATTAGTCCAGATACGCAGTATTTT. This codes for CASTLGTISPDTQYF.

This sequence joins TRBV7-8 and TRBJ2-1; D might be TRBD2 (5 bases). V was pared by 5 bases and J by 0 bases, with 17 bases between. The germline CDR1 and CDR2 sequences are SGHVS and FQNEAQ. CDR3 size: 17 residues. CDR3 sequence (DNA): TGTGCCAGCAGCCCCCGGGGTAGCACAAACTCCTACAATGAGCAGTTCTTC. Its translation: CASSPRGSTNSYNEQFF.

The chain recombines TRBV27 with TRBJ2-7; 7 bases align to TRBD2. V lost 8 bases to trimming and J lost 4 bases; unmatched junction nucleotides: 2. The CDR3 contains 11 residues. Per germline, CDR1 MNHEY and CDR2 SMNVEV (reference sequence). The CDR3 nucleotides are TGTGCCAGCGTCGGGAGGTACGAGCAGTACTTC. Its translation: CASVGRYEQYF.

This clonotype was recorded only once. At one end the junction does not follow the germline gene, possibly because of a read error. The chain employs TRBV10-3 and TRBJ2-7, with 9 bases aligning to TRBD2. Germline-derived CDR1 and CDR2 are ENHRY and SYGVKD. The CDR3 runs to 17 residues. DNA of the CDR3: TGTGCCATCAGTAAGTCGAGTGGGACTAGCAGTTGGGTCAAGCAGTACTTC. Amino acid sequence: CAISKSSGTSSWVKQYF.

Only a few counts were recorded for this clonotype. The chain recombines TRBV12-3 or TRBV12-4 with TRBJ1-2, with 9 positions matching TRBD1. The length of the CDR3 is 15 residues. With 5 bases clipped from V and 6 bases from J, the junction kept 10 bases outside the gene matches. CDR3 amino acids: CASSQGQGQSDGYTF. CDR3 DNA: TGTGCCAGCAGTCAGGGACAGGGACAGTCGGATGGCTACACCTTC.

This clonotype came up a few times. V gene TRBV6-1 combines with J gene TRBJ1-5, with D perhaps TRBD1 (5 bases). CDR1 MNHNS and CDR2 SASEGT come from the germline V gene. The CDR3 is made up of 15 amino acids. The V end was cut by 3 bases, the J end by 0 bases, with 9 bases between. CDR3 in amino acids: CASSEGTVSNQPQHF. CDR3 bases: TGTGCCAGCAGTGAGGGGACGGTTAGCAATCAGCCCCAGCATTTT.

The J gene is TRBJ2-5, the V gene TRBV15, with 7 bases fitting TRBD2. In germline, CDR1 is LNHNV, CDR2 YYDKDF (reference sequence). V trimming: 5 bases; J trimming: 2 bases; junction bases outside the gene matches: 2. The CDR3 runs 13 residues. In DNA, the CDR3 is TGTGCCACCAGCGTGGGAGGGCAAGAGACCCAGTACTTC. It translates to CATSVGGQETQYF.

The chain employs TRBV6-1 and TRBJ1-1; a weak D match, TRBD1 (6 bases). The CDR3 sequence is 13 residues long. Deletions cut 3 bases from V and 4 bases from J, with 9 bases between. The germline V gene has CDR1 MNHNS and CDR2 SASEGT. The CDR3 region is CASSDRGSTEAFF. The CDR3 bases are TGTGCCAGCAGTGACAGGGGTAGCACTGAAGCTTTCTTT.

This clonotype was observed a few times. The V call is TRBV30, the J call TRBJ1-4; tentatively, D is TRBD1 (5 bases). With 2 bases removed from V and 4 bases from J, the gap between germline ends came to 11 bases. This CDR3 has 14 amino acids. The germline CDR1 and CDR2 sequences are GTSNPN and SVGIG (reference sequence). CDR3: CAWSKWQGNEKLFF. The CDR3 DNA is TGTGCCTGGAGTAAGTGGCAGGGTAATGAAAAACTGTTTTTT.

The genes are TRBV20-1 and TRBJ1-5; TRBD1 is a possible D gene (5 bases). Germline V gene sequence: CDR1 DFQATT, CDR2 SNEGSKA (reference sequence). This CDR3 region has 14 residues. Trimming took off 3 bases at V and 0 bases at J, with 9 bases between the two ends. This CDR3 is CSASTGLSNQPQHF. The CDR3 coding sequence is TGCAGTGCTAGTACAGGCCTTAGCAATCAGCCCCAGCATTTT.

The gene calls are TRBV3-1 and TRBJ2-7, with D possibly TRBD2 on 6 matching bases. Germline values: CDR1 LGHDT, CDR2 YNNKEL (reference sequence). The CDR3 is made up of 15 amino acids. V was shortened by 1 base and J by 0 bases, with 10 bases between the two germline ends. This CDR3 reads CASSQVGGTSYEQYF. DNA of the CDR3: TGTGCCAGCAGCCAAGTTGGGGGGACCTCCTACGAGCAGTACTTC.

V and J are TRBV6-6 and TRBJ2-1; D is unresolved. In germline, CDR1 is MNHNY, CDR2 SVGAGI (reference sequence). Trimming stripped 2 bases from V and 9 bases from J, with 8 bases between. The CDR3 covers 12 residues. CDR3 loop: CASSYAMSEQFF. The CDR3 bases are TGTGCCAGCAGTTACGCTATGAGTGAGCAGTTCTTC.

The chain joins TRBV7-2 to TRBJ2-7; TRBD1 aligns across 11 bases. Per germline, CDR1 SGHTA and CDR2 FQGNSA. The CDR3 runs to 16 residues. Germline trimming cut 5 bases from V and 6 bases from J; bases unmatched to any gene: 12. DNA for the CDR3: TGTGCCAGCAGCCGATCAACCGGGACAGGGGGGACCGAGCAGTACTTC. Its translation is CASSRSTGTGGTEQYF.

This clonotype was detected only a few times. The rearrangement uses TRBV20-1 and TRBJ1-5; D might be TRBD1 (5 bases). CDR3 length: 15 amino acids. The ends were cut back, 1 base at V and 7 bases at J, with 17 bases in the middle. CDR1 DFQATT and CDR2 SNEGSKA come from the germline V gene (reference sequence). DNA of the CDR3: TGCAGTGCTAGAGGAGGGCAGGGAAGCCAGCAGCCCCAGCATTTT. The encoded protein is CSARGGQGSQQPQHF.

The chain joins TRBV18 to TRBJ2-7; D may correspond to TRBD1 or TRBD2 (5 bases each). The germline V gene encodes CDR1 KGHSH and CDR2 LQKENI. V lost 4 bases and J lost 0, with 10 bases in between. The CDR3 is 14 amino acids. The CDR3 protein is CASSRDGNSYEQYF. The CDR3 DNA is TGTGCCAGCTCACGGGACGGCAACTCCTACGAGCAGTACTTC.

This rearrangement joins TRBV3-1 to TRBJ1-2; no reliable D call. The CDR3 runs 15 residues. The germline CDR1 and CDR2 sequences are LGHDT and YNNKEL (reference sequence). V shed 0 bases and J shed 4 bases, with 12 bases lying between them. The DNA for the CDR3 is TGTGCCAGCAGCCAAGAGCGCCCGGAGCCCTATGGCTACACCTTC. Its protein product is CASSQERPEPYGYTF.

This clonotype was recorded at least ten times. This chain joins TRBV27 and TRBJ1-2, with D maybe TRBD1 (5 bases). Looked up from germline, CDR1 is MNHEY and CDR2 is SMNVEV (reference sequence). The CDR3 has 14 residues. Trimming cost V 3 bases and J 1 base, with 9 bases left between them. CDR3 protein: CASSFGGDNYGYTF. The CDR3 nucleotides are TGTGCCAGCAGTTTTGGAGGGGATAACTATGGCTACACCTTC.

A single count supports this clonotype. V usage is TRBV5-1 and J usage is TRBJ2-1; 10 bases fit TRBD2. Germline CDR1 is SGHRS and CDR2 is YFSETQ. CDR3 length: 17 amino acids. Germline trimming cut 1 base from V and 7 bases from J; bases unmatched to any gene: 11. CDR3 coding DNA: TGCGCCAGCAGCTTGAGCGGGGGGGGGAACTATGGGAATGAGCAGTTCTTC. Protein product: CASSLSGGGNYGNEQFF.

This clonotype has just a few counts. The gene calls are TRBV11-2 and TRBJ2-5; possible D gene TRBD2, 6 bases. CDR1 is SGHAT and CDR2 is FQNNGV in the germline V gene. The CDR3 has 15 residues. V lost 1 base and J 5 bases, leaving 14 bases between the germline ends. The CDR3 spells CASSLAGGSGETQYF. In DNA form, the CDR3 reads TGTGCCAGCAGCTTAGCCGGGGGTTCCGGGGAGACCCAGTACTTC.